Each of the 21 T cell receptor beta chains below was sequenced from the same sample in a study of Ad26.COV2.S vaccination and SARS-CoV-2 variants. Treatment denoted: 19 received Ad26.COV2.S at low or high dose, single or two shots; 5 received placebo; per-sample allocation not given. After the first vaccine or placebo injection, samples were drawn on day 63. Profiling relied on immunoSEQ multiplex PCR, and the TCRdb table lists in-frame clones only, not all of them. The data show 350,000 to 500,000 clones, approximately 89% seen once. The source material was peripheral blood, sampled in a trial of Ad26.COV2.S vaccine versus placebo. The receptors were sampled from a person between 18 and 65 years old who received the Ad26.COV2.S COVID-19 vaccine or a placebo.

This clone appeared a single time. This CDR3 reads CASSSLYNEQFF. CDR3 nucleotide sequence: TGTGCCAGCAGCTCTCTCTACAATGAGCAGTTCTTC. The V and J genes are TRBV11-3 and TRBJ2-1; D is ambiguous. Germline-derived CDR1 and CDR2 are SGHNT and YENEEA. With 4 bases removed from V and 3 bases from J, the gap between germline ends came to 4 bases. The CDR3 spans 12 residues.

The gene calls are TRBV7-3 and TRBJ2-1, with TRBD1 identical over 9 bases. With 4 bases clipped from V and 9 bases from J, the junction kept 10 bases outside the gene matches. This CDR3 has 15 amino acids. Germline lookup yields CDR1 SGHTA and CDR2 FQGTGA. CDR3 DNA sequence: TGTGCCAGCAGCTGGGGACAGGGCCTCTTCAGTGAGCAGTTCTTC. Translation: CASSWGQGLFSEQFF.

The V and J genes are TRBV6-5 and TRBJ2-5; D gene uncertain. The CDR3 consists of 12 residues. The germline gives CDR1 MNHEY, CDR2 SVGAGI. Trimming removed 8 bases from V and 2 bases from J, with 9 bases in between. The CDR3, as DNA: TGTGCCAGCCGACTTGGGCAAGAGACCCAGTACTTC. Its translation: CASRLGQETQYF.

CDR3 region: CAWSGLRHLYF. DNA of the CDR3: TGTGCCTGGAGTGGATTGAGACACTTGTACTTC. The chain carries TRBV30 and TRBJ2-7; D unresolved. The CDR3 spans 11 residues. The germline V gene encodes CDR1 GTSNPN and CDR2 SVGIG (reference sequence). V was pared by 1 base and J by 12 bases, with 13 bases between.

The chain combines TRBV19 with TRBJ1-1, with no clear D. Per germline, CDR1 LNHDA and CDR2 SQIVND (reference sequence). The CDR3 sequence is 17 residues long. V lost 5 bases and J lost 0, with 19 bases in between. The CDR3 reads CASSFRRARSLNTEAFF. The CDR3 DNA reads TGTGCCAGTAGTTTTCGGAGAGCGCGGAGTTTGAACACTGAAGCTTTCTTT.

The DNA of the CDR3 is TGTGCCACCAGCAGGCGGGACAGGGCCTTTCGCGAGCAGTACGTC. Encoded protein: CATSRRDRAFREQYV. This chain joins TRBV15 and TRBJ2-7; 9 bases map to TRBD1. The CDR3 runs to 15 residues. J lost 6 bases, V lost 3 bases, and 9 bases had no gene match. Germline values: CDR1 LNHNV, CDR2 YYDKDF (reference sequence).

Here the CDR3 reads CASSPTGGRYTEAFF. Written as DNA, the CDR3 is TGTGCCAGCAGCCCCACCGGGGGGAGATACACTGAAGCTTTCTTT. The chain carries TRBV7-9 and TRBJ1-1, with D maybe TRBD1 (5 bases). The CDR3 sequence is 15 residues long. V was cut by 5 bases and J by 3 bases, with 16 bases left in between. CDR1 is SEHNR and CDR2 is FQNEAQ in the germline V gene (reference sequence).

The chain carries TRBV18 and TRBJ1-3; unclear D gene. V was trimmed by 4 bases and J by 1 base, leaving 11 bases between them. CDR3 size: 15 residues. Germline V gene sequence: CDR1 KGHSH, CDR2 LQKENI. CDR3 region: CASSLSMKSGNTIYF. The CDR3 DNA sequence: TGTGCCAGCTCACTATCTATGAAATCTGGAAACACCATATATTTT.

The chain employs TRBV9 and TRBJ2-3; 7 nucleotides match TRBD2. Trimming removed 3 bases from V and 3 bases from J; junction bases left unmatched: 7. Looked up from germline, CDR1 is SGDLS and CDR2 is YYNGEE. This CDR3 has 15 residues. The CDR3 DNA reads TGTGCCAGCAGCGGGAGCGGGGTCTTTACAGATACGCAGTATTTT. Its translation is CASSGSGVFTDTQYF.

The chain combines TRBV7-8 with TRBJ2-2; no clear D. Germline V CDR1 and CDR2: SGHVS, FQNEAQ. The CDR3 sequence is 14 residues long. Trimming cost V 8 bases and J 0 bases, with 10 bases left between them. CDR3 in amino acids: CASVWTANTGELFF. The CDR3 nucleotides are TGTGCCAGCGTATGGACCGCGAACACCGGGGAGCTGTTTTTT.

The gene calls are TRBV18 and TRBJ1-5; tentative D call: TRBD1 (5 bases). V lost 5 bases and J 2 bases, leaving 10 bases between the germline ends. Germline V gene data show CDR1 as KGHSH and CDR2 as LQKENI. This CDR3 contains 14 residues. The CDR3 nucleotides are TGTGCCAGCTCAGAGCAGGGAGGCAATCAGCCCCAGCATTTT. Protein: CASSEQGGNQPQHF.

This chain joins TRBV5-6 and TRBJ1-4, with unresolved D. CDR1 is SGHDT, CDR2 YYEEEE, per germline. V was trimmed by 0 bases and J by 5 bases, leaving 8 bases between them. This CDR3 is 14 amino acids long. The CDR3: CASSLDSVNEKLFF. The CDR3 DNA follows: TGTGCCAGCAGCTTGGACAGTGTAAATGAAAAACTGTTTTTT.

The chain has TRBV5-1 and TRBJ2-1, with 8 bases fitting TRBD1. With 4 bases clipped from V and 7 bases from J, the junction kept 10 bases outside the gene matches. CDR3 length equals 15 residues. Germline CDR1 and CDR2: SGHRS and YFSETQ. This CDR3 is CASSPVQGAFNEQFF. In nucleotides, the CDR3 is TGCGCCAGCAGCCCGGTCCAGGGGGCTTTTAATGAGCAGTTCTTC.

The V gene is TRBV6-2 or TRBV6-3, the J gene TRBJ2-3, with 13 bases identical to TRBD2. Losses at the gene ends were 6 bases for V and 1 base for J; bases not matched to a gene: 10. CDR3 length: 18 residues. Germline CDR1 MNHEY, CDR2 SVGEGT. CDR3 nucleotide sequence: TGTGCCAGCAGCCAAGGACTAGCGGGGGCCAGAGGCACAGATACGCAGTATTTT. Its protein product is CASSQGLAGARGTDTQYF.

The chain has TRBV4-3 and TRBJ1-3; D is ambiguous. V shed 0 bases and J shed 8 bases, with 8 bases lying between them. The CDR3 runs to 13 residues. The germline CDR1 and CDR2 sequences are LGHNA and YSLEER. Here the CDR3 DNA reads TGCGCCAGCAGCCAAGATAGCGTGGACACCATATATTTT. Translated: CASSQDSVDTIYF.

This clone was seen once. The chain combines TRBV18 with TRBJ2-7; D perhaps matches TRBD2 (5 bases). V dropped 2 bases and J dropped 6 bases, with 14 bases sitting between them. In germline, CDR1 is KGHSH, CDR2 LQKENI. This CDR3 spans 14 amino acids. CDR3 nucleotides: TGTGCCAGCTCACCAGAGGCCCCCGGAGGCGAGCAGTACGTC. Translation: CASSPEAPGGEQYV.

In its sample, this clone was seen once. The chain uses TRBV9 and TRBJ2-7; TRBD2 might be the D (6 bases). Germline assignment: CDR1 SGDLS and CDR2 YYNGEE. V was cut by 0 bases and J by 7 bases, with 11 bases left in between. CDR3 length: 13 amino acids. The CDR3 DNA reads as TGTGCCAGCAGCGTAGTGCCCGGGGGAGAGCAGTACGTC. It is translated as CASSVVPGGEQYV.

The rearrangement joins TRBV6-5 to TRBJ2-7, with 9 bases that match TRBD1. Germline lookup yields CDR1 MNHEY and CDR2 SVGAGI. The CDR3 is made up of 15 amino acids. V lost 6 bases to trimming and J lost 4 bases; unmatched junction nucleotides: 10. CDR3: CASSPMKGQGYEQYF. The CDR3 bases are TGTGCCAGCAGCCCCATGAAGGGACAGGGTTACGAGCAGTACTTC.

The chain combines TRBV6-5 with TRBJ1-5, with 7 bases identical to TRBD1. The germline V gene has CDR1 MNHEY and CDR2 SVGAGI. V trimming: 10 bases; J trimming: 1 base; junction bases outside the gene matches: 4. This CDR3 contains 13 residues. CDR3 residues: CATGQVSNQPQHF. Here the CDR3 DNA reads TGTGCCACAGGACAGGTGAGCAATCAGCCCCAGCATTTT.

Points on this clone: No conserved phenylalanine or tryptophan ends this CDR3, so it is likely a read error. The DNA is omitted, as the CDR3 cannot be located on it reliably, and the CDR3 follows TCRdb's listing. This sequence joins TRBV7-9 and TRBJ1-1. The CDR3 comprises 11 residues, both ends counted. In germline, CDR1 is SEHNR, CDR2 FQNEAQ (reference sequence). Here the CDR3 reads CASSPRLGRMI.

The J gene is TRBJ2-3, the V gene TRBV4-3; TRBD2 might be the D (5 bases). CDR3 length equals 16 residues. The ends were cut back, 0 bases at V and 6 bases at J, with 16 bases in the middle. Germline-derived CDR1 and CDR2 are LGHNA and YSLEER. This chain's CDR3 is CASSQEVGLAVDTQYF. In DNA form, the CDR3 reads TGCGCCAGCAGCCAAGAAGTCGGGCTAGCTGTGGATACGCAGTATTTT.